The sequence of this T cell receptor (beta chain) was determined in a study of cytomegalovirus exposure and HLA in healthy donors. Study-wide findings and caveats: The study carried out a later analysis of TCR beta sequences. It associated some 18,000 of them with specific HLA alleles at a false discovery rate of 0.05. The productive fraction for most TCR beta V segments was about 87% or about 30% in an earlier analysis. Highest at DRB1 and lowest at HLA-C, TCR association rates differed among HLA loci in a later analysis.

The CDR3 runs to 14 residues. The germline gives CDR1 MNHEY, CDR2 SMNVEV (reference sequence). Trimming took off 6 bases at V and 4 bases at J, with 13 bases between the two ends. With 60 Vbeta and 13 Jbeta primers, the PCR was carried out. The protocol was immunoSEQ multiplex PCR, while the TCRdb copy is restricted to in-frame clones and leaves out a portion. The sample carries about 150,000 clones, around 68% recorded once. Donors in the study were healthy people who gave bone marrow. Points on this clone: Its target is unknown.

The sequence derives from a man aged 25-45 years in good health and CMV-seropositive. The rearrangement uses TRBV27 and TRBJ2-1, with D possibly TRBD1 on 5 matching bases. Sequencing used PBMCs. CDR3 in amino acids: CASRLGAGYNEQFF. The DNA for the CDR3 is TGTGCCAGCAGATTGGGCGCAGGGTACAATGAGCAGTTCTTC.